This T cell receptor beta chain originates from a study of shared T cell receptors in the human thymus (dated by TCRdb to the early 2020s). In the study overall: The study examined how self-reactive, shared T-cell receptor alpha chains are generated in the human thymus.

This clone is a singleton in its sample. Which antigen it targets is not known. There are no base qualities to consult, and no much larger clone falls within one base. Library preparation was by the immunoSEQ multiplex PCR assay. The clones in this table, taken by TCRdb from immuneACCESS, are in-frame only. Not every clone is retained; where verified, under half of the shortfall comes from an unresolved V gene, and the cause of the rest is unknown. The sample records around 340,000 clones, 85% to 95% of which are singletons. The top ten hold about 0.02% of the sample. Including the terminal cysteine and phenylalanine, the CDR3 comprises 14 residues. The only DNA kept is the CDR3, 42 bases in frame from the first base. The V and J ends are trimmed by 0 bases and 5 bases, leaving 11 bases between them. CDR1 is given as WNHNN and CDR2 as SYGVQD, both from the germline V gene (reference sequence).

The sample consisted of thymocytes. The origin of this receptor is a human donor. The receptor chain draws on TRBV10-1 and TRBJ2-7, with the D gene not clear enough to name. The nucleotide sequence reads as follows: TGCGCCAGCAGTGAGTCCGGTCGCTGTCACGAGCAGTACTTC. This yields the protein CASSESGRCHEQYF.